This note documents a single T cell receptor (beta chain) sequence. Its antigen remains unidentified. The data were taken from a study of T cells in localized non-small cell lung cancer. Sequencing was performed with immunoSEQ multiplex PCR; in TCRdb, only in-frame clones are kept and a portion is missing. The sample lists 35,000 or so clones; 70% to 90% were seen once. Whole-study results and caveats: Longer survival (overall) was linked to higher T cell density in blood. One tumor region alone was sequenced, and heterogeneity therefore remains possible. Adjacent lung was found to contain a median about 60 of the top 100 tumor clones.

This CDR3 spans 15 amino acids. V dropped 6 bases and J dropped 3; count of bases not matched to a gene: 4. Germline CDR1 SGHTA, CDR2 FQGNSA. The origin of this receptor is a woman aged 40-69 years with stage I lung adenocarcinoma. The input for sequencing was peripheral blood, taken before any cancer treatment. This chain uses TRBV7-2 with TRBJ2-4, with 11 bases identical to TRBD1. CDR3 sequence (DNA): TGTGCCAGCAGTTTCGGGACAGGGGGCAAAAACATTCAGTACTTC. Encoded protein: CASSFGTGGKNIQYF.